This T cell receptor (beta chain) was captured by sequencing in a study of cytomegalovirus exposure and HLA in healthy donors. Study-level results: 164 TCR beta chains were listed as cytomegalovirus-associated. Later analysis suggested most CMV-associated TCR beta chains were HLA-restricted. When presence/absence was analysed, sequencing depth was taken to be roughly uniform across donors.

V was trimmed by 7 bases and J by 8 bases, leaving 18 bases between them. This CDR3 spans 14 amino acids. This clone has a handful of counts. Its specificity is not known. PCR primers comprised 60 Vbeta and 13 Jbeta primers. Assay used: immunoSEQ multiplex PCR; TCRdb lists only in-frame clones, some missing. The table shows roughly 220,000 clones, with around 64% occurring only once. The clonotype originates from a man aged 40-55 years in good health and CMV-seropositive. The sequenced sample consisted of PBMCs. The chain employs TRBV23-1 and TRBJ2-1, with D tentatively TRBD2 (5 bases). TRBV23-1 is an ORF, with its function uncertain. The CDR3 bases are TGCGCCAGCAACGACGGCCCGGGGATTGATGAGCAGTTCTTC. Translating it yields CASNDGPGIDEQFF.